Listed below are T cell receptor beta chains from one sample, sequenced in a study of CD8+CD57+ T cells in acquired aplastic anemia. TCRdb called the reads again in MiXCR, with one record for every CDR3 protein. Among 150,000 to 200,000 distinct CDR3 sequences listed, nearly 50% were seen once. The material sequenced was sorted CD4+, CD8+, or CD8+CD57+ T cells (not recorded which) from PBMCs. These receptors all come from a human donor with aplastic anemia. Each CDR3 is given with its conserved first and last residue. The order of the fields is clone size, J gene, V gene, D gene, CDR3 protein, CDR3 DNA. A D gene is named only where the DNA matches it firmly. Only part of the rows carry a size: once, few, many, or a class if the clone is expanded.

many TRBJ2-7 TRBV19 TRBD2 CASSIEGTSGSYEQYF TGTGCCAGTAGTATAGAGGGGACTAGCGGATCCTACGAGCAGTACTTC
NA TRBJ1-2 TRBV9 NA CASSVAGGPYGYTF TGTGCCAGCAGCGTAGCGGGGGGCCCCTATGGCTACACCTTC
NA TRBJ1-2 TRBV9 TRBD1 CASSVTDRVYGYTF TGTGCCAGCAGCGTTACGGACAGGGTATATGGCTACACCTTC
NA TRBJ2-7 TRBV11-1 TRBD1 CASSLVKGQGWPYEQYF TGTGCCAGCAGCTTAGTCAAAGGACAGGGTTGGCCCTACGAGCAGTACTTC
NA TRBJ2-2 TRBV19 TRBD1 CASTDRGRETGELFF TGTGCCAGTACCGACAGGGGGCGGGAGACCGGGGAGCTGTTTTTT
many TRBJ1-3 TRBV29-1 TRBD1 CSVSPGQDSGNTIYF TGCAGCGTTAGTCCGGGACAGGACTCTGGAAACACCATATATTTT
once TRBJ1-5 TRBV19 TRBD1 CASSITGVHQPQHF TGTGCCAGTAGTATAACAGGGGTCCATCAGCCCCAGCATTTT
NA TRBJ2-2 TRBV19 TRBD1 CASSIVDRDTGELFF TGTGCCAGTAGTATCGTTGACAGGGATACCGGGGAGCTGTTTTTT
NA TRBJ2-1 TRBV7-2 NA CASSFPPLEQFF TGTGCCAGCAGCTTCCCTCCCCTTGAGCAGTTCTTC
few TRBJ2-7 TRBV7-9 NA CASSLLDYEQYF TGTGCCAGCAGCTTATTGGACTACGAGCAGTACTTC
NA TRBJ2-1 TRBV19 NA CASSIFSGPREQFF TGTGCCAGTAGTATTTTCTCGGGTCCCAGAGAGCAGTTCTTC
NA TRBJ2-3 TRBV20-1 NA CSARPSKQDTQYF TGCAGTGCTAGACCTAGCAAGCAAGATACGCAGTATTTT
NA TRBJ1-5 TRBV19 NA CASSLGAYNQPQHF TGTGCCAGTAGTCTTGGGGCCTACAATCAGCCCCAGCATTTT
NA TRBJ2-7 TRBV5-1 NA CASSSGGTYVYEQYF TGCGCCAGCAGCTCGGGCGGGACTTATGTCTACGAGCAGTACTTC
many TRBJ2-3 TRBV29-1 NA CSVEPGGTDTQYF TGCAGCGTTGAACCGGGGGGCACAGATACGCAGTATTTT
NA TRBJ2-3 TRBV24-1 TRBD1 CATAAGGKVGTNTQYF TGTGCCACCGCGGCAGGGGGAAAGGTTGGTACAAATACGCAGTATTTT
once TRBJ2-7 TRBV24-1 NA CATSRSDNLGSGQYF TGTGCCACCAGTCGCAGCGATAATCTCGGCTCGGGGCAGTACTTC
many TRBJ1-5 TRBV6-5 NA CASSYYRSNQPQHF TGTGCCAGCAGTTACTATAGAAGCAATCAGCCCCAGCATTTT
NA TRBJ2-5 TRBV20-1 NA CSAASQGGETQYF TGCAGTGCTGCAAGCCAGGGTGGGGAGACCCAGTACTTC
NA TRBJ2-5 TRBV19 TRBD1 CASSHRDRGSQETQYF TGTGCCAGTAGTCACCGGGACAGGGGGTCCCAAGAGACCCAGTACTTC
NA TRBJ1-4 TRBV19 TRBD1 CASSMGQEATNEKLFF TGTGCCAGTAGTATGGGACAGGAGGCAACTAATGAAAAACTGTTTTTT
many TRBJ2-7 TRBV27 TRBD2 CASSSRSGRAYEQYF TGTGCCAGCAGTTCCAGAAGCGGGAGGGCCTACGAGCAGTACTTC
NA TRBJ1-6 TRBV2 NA CASRPQGSPLHF TGTGCCAGCAGACCACAGGGTTCCCCCCTCCACTTT
many TRBJ2-7 TRBV24-1 TRBD1 CATSDSPGTGRYF TGTGCCACCAGTGATTCACCCGGGACAGGGCGGTACTTC
NA TRBJ2-5 TRBV7-2 NA CASSFYFQETQYF TGTGCCAGCAGCTTTTACTTCCAAGAGACCCAGTACTTC
many TRBJ2-7 TRBV29-1 TRBD2 CSAITSGSYEQYF TGCAGCGCCATAACTAGCGGGAGCTACGAGCAGTACTTC
NA TRBJ2-7 TRBV2 TRBD2 CASSQSSGVGEQYF TGTGCCAGCAGTCAATCTAGCGGGGTAGGCGAGCAGTACTTC
many TRBJ2-1 TRBV19 TRBD2 CASSSALIAGNEQFF TGTGCCAGTAGTTCCGCCCTTATAGCGGGGAATGAGCAGTTCTTC
once TRBJ1-5 TRBV7-6 TRBD1 CASSLQEGSTGGENQPQHF TGTGCCAGCAGTCTTCAGGAAGGGAGCACAGGGGGCGAGAATCAGCCCCAGCATTTT
NA TRBJ1-1 TRBV29-1 NA CSVSGMNTEAFF TGCAGCGTGAGCGGAATGAACACTGAAGCTTTCTTT
many TRBJ1-2 TRBV25-1 NA CASSEGRRYGYTF TGTGCCAGCAGTGAAGGGCGGAGGTATGGCTACACCTTC
NA TRBJ2-3 TRBV9 NA CASSVGGAQATDTQYF TGTGCCAGCAGCGTAGGAGGGGCTCAGGCAACAGATACGCAGTATTTT
once TRBJ1-1 TRBV6-1 NA CASSERTNTEAFF TGTGCCAGCAGTGAACGGACGAACACTGAAGCTTTCTTT
many TRBJ2-2 TRBV7-8 TRBD2 CASSSHGLAGTGELFF TGTGCCAGCAGCTCCCACGGGCTAGCGGGAACCGGGGAGCTGTTTTTT
NA TRBJ2-5 TRBV11-2 TRBD2 CASSLRGSGRAEGTQYF TGCGCCAGCAGCTTAAGGGGGAGCGGGAGGGCGGAAGGGACCCAGTACTTC
many TRBJ2-7 TRBV4-3 NA CASSQDPGQSGQYF TGCGCCAGCAGCCAGGACCCCGGTCAGTCTGGGCAGTACTTC
NA TRBJ2-7 TRBV30 NA CAWSAQLAFSSEQYF TGTGCCTGGAGTGCGCAACTAGCATTCAGCTCCGAGCAGTACTTC
many TRBJ1-5 TRBV20-1 TRBD1 CSAQPGQGNQPQHF TGCAGTGCTCAACCCGGACAGGGGAATCAGCCCCAGCATTTT